Each of the 13 T cell receptor beta chains below was sequenced from the same sample in a study of vaccination effects on CD4 cells after COVID-19. Following a roughly ten-day culture, CD4+ T cells were purified. Every participant took two doses of the BNT162b2 or mRNA-1273 vaccine. Generated by immunoSEQ multiplex PCR, the TCRdb table keeps only in-frame clones and is missing some. Altogether tens of thousands of clones are present, just under 75% being singletons, with the ten largest covering 2.2%. These receptors have no identified antigens. The starting material was CD4+ T cells from PBMCs cultured without peptide, obtained after COVID-19 vaccination. Receptors were obtained from a human donor who received a COVID-19 vaccine.

A single count supports this clone. The chain uses TRBV2 and TRBJ2-1; D not certain. The CDR3 is 15 amino acids. Germline V lookup: CDR1 SNHLY, CDR2 FYNNEI. With 0 bases removed from V and 2 bases from J, the gap between germline ends came to 8 bases. DNA of the CDR3: TGTGCCAGCAGTGAAGCGCCACAGACCTACAATGAGCAGTTCTTC. It translates to CASSEAPQTYNEQFF. Complete variable domain (other parts from reference TRBV2 and TRBJ2-1): EPEVTQTPSHQVTQMGQEVILRCVPISNHLYFYWYRQILGQKVEFLVSFYNNEISEKSEIFDDQFSVERPDGSNFTLKIRSTKLEDSAMYFCASSEAPQTYNEQFFGPGTRLTVL.

The rearrangement joins TRBV5-1 to TRBJ2-4; D unresolved. Trimming took 4 bases from V and 8 from J, leaving 19 bases between them. The CDR3 spans 15 residues. The germline V gene has CDR1 SGHRS and CDR2 YFSETQ. CDR3 DNA: TGCGCCAGCAGCACGTCCGGGCACCTCGAAGACATTCAGTACTTC. It yields the protein CASSTSGHLEDIQYF.

The V gene is TRBV5-8, the J gene TRBJ2-1, with D perhaps TRBD1 (6 bases). V shed 0 bases and J shed 9 bases, with 10 bases lying between them. The CDR3 covers 13 residues. Germline CDR1 reads SGHTS; CDR2 reads YDEGEE. In nucleotides, the CDR3 is TGTGCCAGCAGCTTGGGGACAGAACGTGAGCAGTTCTTC. It codes for CASSLGTEREQFF.

The chain is built from TRBV7-9 and TRBJ2-7, with D perhaps TRBD2 (5 bases). This CDR3 comprises 14 residues. Per germline, CDR1 SEHNR and CDR2 FQNEAQ (reference sequence). V lost 5 bases and J lost 2, with 13 bases in between. CDR3 region: CASSERAGTYEQYV. CDR3 in DNA: TGTGCCAGCAGCGAGAGGGCAGGAACCTACGAGCAGTACGTC.

The chain recombines TRBV10-3 with TRBJ2-1; D gene uncertain. Germline V lookup: CDR1 ENHRY, CDR2 SYGVKD. There are 13 residues in the CDR3. V lost 1 base and J 6 bases, leaving 7 bases between the germline ends. The CDR3 protein is CAISEYSTNEQFF. CDR3 DNA: TGTGCCATCAGTGAGTACTCCACCAATGAGCAGTTCTTC.

CDR3 amino acids: CASSWAGSSYNSPLHF. The CDR3 nucleotides read TGCGCCAGCAGCTGGGCAGGGAGCTCCTATAATTCACCCCTCCACTTT. The rearrangement links TRBV5-1 to TRBJ1-6; D may be TRBD1 (5 bases). V was clipped by 3 bases and J by 0 bases, with 10 bases between them. In germline, CDR1 is SGHRS, CDR2 YFSETQ. This CDR3 comprises 16 residues.

This clone has a single count. The chain is built from TRBV4-1 and TRBJ2-1; D gene unclear. The CDR3 has 13 amino acids. Trimming shortened V by 1 base and J by 6 bases, and 7 bases separated the two germline ends. Germline V CDR1 and CDR2: MGHRA, YSYEKL. CDR3 sequence: CASSQGFFNEQFF. The CDR3 coding sequence is TGCGCCAGCAGCCAAGGATTTTTCAATGAGCAGTTCTTC.

The chain recombines TRBV18 with TRBJ2-3; D not certain. The CDR3 length is 14 residues. The V end was cut by 0 bases, the J end by 6 bases, with 10 bases between. Germline values: CDR1 KGHSH, CDR2 LQKENI. CDR3 nucleotides: TGTGCCAGCTCACCACCAAGGTTACCCGATACGCAGTATTTT. This codes for CASSPPRLPDTQYF.

The chain joins TRBV5-5 to TRBJ1-5; 7 bases are a match to TRBD1. The CDR3 length is 14 residues. V gave up 3 bases and J gave up 3 bases; unmatched junction bases: 3. The V gene's germline CDR1 is SGHKS and CDR2 YYEKEE (reference sequence). The CDR3 region is CASSSGQINQPQHF. The CDR3 coding sequence is TGTGCCAGCAGCTCGGGACAGATCAATCAGCCCCAGCATTTT.

This clone appeared once. CDR3 in amino acids: CASSLVRGGQPQHF. The DNA for the CDR3 is TGTGCCAGCAGCCTCGTGCGGGGCGGTCAGCCCCAGCATTTT. This chain uses TRBV6-5 with TRBJ1-5, with D perhaps TRBD1 (5 bases). V was shortened by 6 bases and J by 6 bases, with 15 bases between the two germline ends. Germline assignment: CDR1 MNHEY and CDR2 SVGAGI. The CDR3 consists of 14 residues.

This clone occurred once. One end of the junction does not line up with germline, which may come from a read error. In DNA form, the CDR3 reads TGTGCCAGCAGCTTAGGTAGCGAAACGGGTAGGATCTTC. It codes for CASSLGSETGRIF. The chain joins TRBV7-2 to TRBJ2-1, with a tentative D call TRBD2 (5 bases). CDR1 and CDR2 from the germline V gene are SGHTA and FQGNSA. The CDR3 loop spans 13 amino acids.

This rearrangement joins TRBV2 to TRBJ2-1; TRBD1 might be the D (5 bases). The CDR3 has 15 amino acids. Trimming shortened V by 1 base and J by 6 bases, and 13 bases separated the two germline ends. Germline-derived CDR1 and CDR2 are SNHLY and FYNNEI. The DNA of the CDR3 is TGTGCCAGCAGTGAAGGGGTAGCTAGGGGCAATGAGCAGTTCTTC. This translates into CASSEGVARGNEQFF.

This chain connects TRBV19 to TRBJ2-5, with 7 bases lining up with TRBD1. The germline V gene encodes CDR1 LNHDA and CDR2 SQIVND (reference sequence). The CDR3 extends over 14 amino acids. Germline trimming cut 3 bases from V and 4 bases from J; bases unmatched to any gene: 5. CDR3 sequence (DNA): TGTGCCAGTAGTATCGGGACAGTCGGAGAGACCCAGTACTTC. Translation: CASSIGTVGETQYF.